This TCR beta chain was documented in a study of regulatory T cells in long-lasting Graves disease. V shed 3 bases and J shed 2 bases, with 10 bases lying between them. This CDR3 has 14 residues. Time point meaning: newly diagnosed GD, antithyroid drugs for less than 3 months. The authors made the TCR library using RNA they extracted from PBMCs. Arm-PCR of CDR3 regions and iRepertoire HTBI primers were used to build TCR beta libraries. TCRdb reanalysed the multiplex PCR reads using MiXCR and keeps one entry per CDR3 protein. The sample consists of approximately 440,000 distinct CDR3 sequences, 15% to 20% of them appearing once. This clonotype has ten or more counts. The same data also went into a second study, on T cells in Graves' hyperthyroidism and ophthalmopathy. This second study notes: Used for diagnoses were clinical symptoms, serum thyroxine and TRAb, thyroid ultrasound and orbital computed tomography. Carried out on the TCR CDR3, a first-round RT-PCR used the HTBI primer set. Ophthalmopathy cases were set apart from stable hyperthyroidism by a 13 V-J model.

This TCR was recovered from a man aged 35-49 years with Graves disease. The J gene is TRBJ2-5, the V gene TRBV12-3 or TRBV12-4; D is unresolved. The specimen comprised peripheral blood mononuclear cells (PBMCs), sampled at new diagnosis, from a patient treated with antithyroid drugs. The chain's CDR3 is CASSFSDHQETQYF. The CDR3 bases are TGTGCCAGCAGTTTCTCGGACCATCAAGAGACCCAGTACTTC.